This T cell receptor beta chain appears in the sequencing data of a study of regulatory T cells in long-lasting Graves disease. Documented time point: newly diagnosed GD, antithyroid drugs for less than 3 months. RNA from PBMCs was the source of the TCR library. CDR3 regions were amplified by Arm-PCR using iRepertoire HTBI primers to build TCR beta libraries. TCRdb analysed the multiplex PCR reads with MiXCR anew, one entry per CDR3 protein. The profile shows approximately 480,000 distinct CDR3 sequences, around 15% of them singletons. With 1 base removed from V and 4 bases from J, the gap between germline ends came to 7 bases. The CDR3 totals 14 residues. Germline V gene lookup returns CDR1 LGHNT and CDR2 FRNRAP. This clonotype was seen at least ten times. The same sample was also studied in work on T cells in Graves' hyperthyroidism and ophthalmopathy. That source reports: Those patients with uncontrolled infection, other autoimmune disease, pregnancy or lactation were excluded.

The source material was peripheral blood mononuclear cells (PBMCs), sampled at new diagnosis, from a patient treated with antithyroid drugs. The sequence came from a man aged 35-49 years with Graves disease. The chain employs TRBV12-5 and TRBJ2-2; a possible D gene is TRBD1 (5 bases). CDR3 sequence (DNA): TGTGCTAGTGGTTTGGGACAGAGCACCGGGGAGCTGTTTTTT. This codes for CASGLGQSTGELFF.